This TCR beta chain stems from a study of T-cell reconstitution after alpha-beta-depleted transplantation in children. The TCRbeta library was prepared with unique molecular identifiers. TCRdb passed the PCR reads through MiXCR, listing each CDR3 protein once. The sample consists of about 460,000 distinct CDR3 sequences, over 9.5% of them appearing once. Overall study results and limits: Elevated TCRbeta diversity at day 60 was traced, in some patients, to surviving recipient T cells and thymic progenitors.

As for this clonotype: The antigen remains undetermined.

The V gene end was trimmed by 3 bases and the J gene end by 0 bases; junction bases not matched to a gene: 9. The CDR3 totals 19 residues. The gene calls are TRBV12-3 or TRBV12-4 and TRBJ1-6; 9 bases are shared with TRBD1. The sequencing used PBMCs, collected before TCRalphabeta/CD19-depleted stem cell transplant. The sequence came from a child aged 2-15 years with inherited bone marrow failure, due to receive a stem cell transplant. The CDR3 bases are TGTGCCAGCAGTTTCGCGCCGGGACAGGGCAGCTCCTATAATTCACCCCTCCACTTT. Translation gives CASSFAPGQGSSYNSPLHF.